Below are 25 T cell receptor beta chains sequenced from a single sample in a study of T cell responses to AZD1222 COVID-19 vaccine. Using immunoSEQ multiplex PCR, the repertoire was profiled, and TCRdb retains in-frame clones only, with some absent. The table has 100,000 to 150,000 clones, under 90% seen once; the top ten hold about 6%. The source material was peripheral blood, sampled on day 0 of AZD1222 vaccination. The receptors stem from an adult in good health.

This sequence joins TRBV30 and TRBJ1-5, with D hard to call. This CDR3 comprises 14 residues. Deletions cut 4 bases from V and 2 bases from J, with 12 bases between. CDR1 GTSNPN and CDR2 SVGIG come from the germline V gene (reference sequence). The CDR3 sequence: CAWKKGSGNQPQHF. The CDR3 DNA reads TGTGCCTGGAAGAAGGGTTCCGGCAATCAGCCCCAGCATTTT. Full variable domain (remainder filled in from reference TRBV30 and TRBJ1-5): SQTIHQWPATLVQPVGSPLSLECTVEGTSNPNLYWYRQAAGRGLQLLFYSVGIGQISSEVPQNLSASRPQDRQFILSSKKLLLSDSGFYLCAWKKGSGNQPQHFGDGTRLSIL.

The chain recombines TRBV12-3 or TRBV12-4 with TRBJ2-1; maybe TRBD2 (6 bases). This CDR3 has 13 residues. The ends were cut back, 1 base at V and 8 bases at J, with 9 bases in the middle. CDR3 region: CASSLGSSDEQFF. CDR3 coding DNA: TGTGCCAGCAGTTTAGGGTCTAGCGATGAGCAGTTCTTC.

This clone was counted once. The rearrangement uses TRBV5-6 and TRBJ1-2; D unresolved. The CDR3 contains 14 residues. V gave up 1 base and J gave up 4 bases, with 11 bases separating them. The V gene's germline CDR1 is SGHDT and CDR2 YYEEEE. The CDR3 region has the DNA TGTGCCAGCAGCTTGCCAGGTTATAGCTATGGCTACACCTTC. The encoded protein is CASSLPGYSYGYTF.

V gene TRBV2 combines with J gene TRBJ1-5, with no clear D. V was trimmed by 5 bases and J by 9 bases, leaving 14 bases between them. This CDR3 is built from 13 residues. Germline lookup yields CDR1 SNHLY and CDR2 FYNNEI. The CDR3 DNA reads TGTGCCAGCAGTCCTGACACCTCTAGGCCCCAGCATTTT. Residues: CASSPDTSRPQHF.

The J gene is TRBJ2-1, the V gene TRBV5-4, with 11 bases identical to TRBD2. This CDR3 has 15 amino acids. Germline trimming cut 4 bases from V and 8 bases from J; bases unmatched to any gene: 8. The germline CDR1 and CDR2 sequences are SGHNT and YYREEE (reference sequence). The CDR3 nucleotides are TGTGCCAGCAGCCCGATGGGACTAGCGGCGGATGAGCAGTTCTTC. The encoded protein is CASSPMGLAADEQFF.

CDR3 bases: TGTGCCAGCAGCTTGGGCCAAGGACAAATTAACTATGGCTACACCTTC. Amino acid sequence: CASSLGQGQINYGYTF. This chain joins TRBV5-4 and TRBJ1-2; a possible D gene is TRBD1 (5 bases). The CDR3 is 16 amino acids. Trimming removed 0 bases at V and 1 base at J, with 13 bases between. The germline V gene has CDR1 SGHNT and CDR2 YYREEE (reference sequence).

The chain employs TRBV29-1 and TRBJ1-2; tentatively, D is TRBD1 (5 bases). Germline V CDR1 and CDR2: SQVTM, ANQGSEA. With 6 bases removed from V and 8 bases from J, the gap between germline ends came to 19 bases. This CDR3 contains 13 residues. This CDR3 is CSVTTVSAIGYTF. In DNA form, the CDR3 reads TGCAGCGTGACGACAGTTAGCGCTATCGGCTACACCTTC.

The chain combines TRBV28 with TRBJ1-5; D is uncertain. The CDR3 loop spans 13 amino acids. V shed 4 bases and J shed 0 bases, with 4 bases lying between them. CDR1 is MDHEN and CDR2 is SYDVKM in the germline V gene. CDR3 amino acids: CASSSRSNQPQHF. Written as DNA, the CDR3 is TGTGCCAGCAGTTCACGTAGCAATCAGCCCCAGCATTTT.

V gene TRBV15 combines with J gene TRBJ1-6; D uncertain. CDR1 LNHNV and CDR2 YYDKDF come from the germline V gene (reference sequence). V was pared by 5 bases and J by 5 bases, with 7 bases between. The CDR3 is 13 amino acids. The CDR3 sequence: CATSSQNNSPLHF. CDR3 nucleotide sequence: TGTGCCACCAGCTCCCAAAATAATTCACCCCTCCACTTT.

The chain employs TRBV2 and TRBJ1-2; 8 nucleotides match TRBD1. Germline loops: CDR1 SNHLY, CDR2 FYNNEI. With 7 bases clipped from V and 4 bases from J, the junction kept 11 bases outside the gene matches. The CDR3 runs 15 residues. DNA of the CDR3: TGTGCCAGCACCAGGGGGCACCCCGAGGGCTATGGCTACACCTTC. Translating it yields CASTRGHPEGYGYTF. The full variable domain, its missing parts supplied by reference TRBV2 and TRBJ1-2, is EPEVTQTPSHQVTQMGQEVILRCVPISNHLYFYWYRQILGQKVEFLVSFYNNEISEKSEIFDDQFSVERPDGSNFTLKIRSTKLEDSAMYFCASTRGHPEGYGYTFGSGTRLTVV.

The chain combines TRBV30 with TRBJ1-4, with D possibly TRBD1 on 5 matching bases. CDR3 length: 13 residues. V lost 2 bases and J 8 bases, leaving 12 bases between the germline ends. Germline V gene lookup returns CDR1 GTSNPN and CDR2 SVGIG (reference sequence). The CDR3 reads CAWSSQGGEKLFF. The CDR3 nucleotides read TGTGCCTGGAGTTCGCAGGGAGGGGAAAAACTGTTTTTT.

The genes are TRBV18 and TRBJ2-5; 7 nucleotides match TRBD1. The ends lost 5 bases at V and 7 bases at J; junction bases unmatched: 13. Germline CDR1 KGHSH, CDR2 LQKENI. The CDR3 runs 15 residues. For the CDR3, the DNA is TGTGCCAGCTCATTGGGACAGACGAAGGCGGGGACCCAGTACTTC. This codes for CASSLGQTKAGTQYF.

V usage is TRBV7-8 and J usage is TRBJ1-4; no clear D gene. V gave up 5 bases and J gave up 0 bases, with 13 bases separating them. The CDR3 contains 16 residues. Germline-derived CDR1 and CDR2 are SGHVS and FQNEAQ. The CDR3 coding sequence is TGTGCCAGCAGCCGGGTGGGAGTTGCAACTAATGAAAAACTGTTTTTT. Amino acids: CASSRVGVATNEKLFF.

The chain links TRBV27 to TRBJ1-1; no clear D. V was pared by 2 bases and J by 0 bases, with 7 bases between. This CDR3 region has 14 residues. Germline V CDR1 and CDR2: MNHEY, SMNVEV (reference sequence). CDR3 nucleotide sequence: TGTGCCAGCAGTTTAGGGTGGATGAACACTGAAGCTTTCTTT. It codes for CASSLGWMNTEAFF.

The chain is built from TRBV7-6 and TRBJ2-1, with TRBD1 as a possible D gene (5 bases). Trimming took 5 bases from V and 0 from J, leaving 11 bases between them. The CDR3 is 15 amino acids. From germline, CDR1 is SGHVS and CDR2 FNYEAQ. The CDR3 DNA follows: TGTGCCAGCAGCCTTGGACAAATCTCCTACAATGAGCAGTTCTTC. Translated, it gives CASSLGQISYNEQFF.

The chain links TRBV9 to TRBJ1-4; 9 nucleotides agree with TRBD1. The germline CDR1 and CDR2 sequences are SGDLS and YYNGEE. The J segment lost 4 bases and the V segment lost 0 bases, leaving 4 bases of the junction unmatched. The CDR3 runs to 16 residues. This CDR3 is CASSVEGQGLNEKLFF. The DNA for the CDR3 is TGTGCCAGCAGCGTAGAGGGACAGGGCCTTAATGAAAAACTGTTTTTT.

The chain combines TRBV29-1 with TRBJ1-2; D is uncertain. This CDR3 is built from 13 residues. V was shortened by 7 bases and J by 3 bases, with 15 bases between the two germline ends. Germline V lookup: CDR1 SQVTM, CDR2 ANQGSEA. DNA for the CDR3: TGCAGCGACAGATTTACTGACTACTATGGCTACACCTTC. It specifies CSDRFTDYYGYTF.

This rearrangement joins TRBV3-1 (or the pseudogene TRBV3-2) to TRBJ2-1, with D perhaps matching TRBD2 (7 bases). This CDR3 has 15 residues. The germline CDR1 and CDR2 sequences are LGHDT and YNNKEL (reference sequence). The ends were cut back, 4 bases at V and 2 bases at J, with 12 bases in the middle. The CDR3 DNA reads TGTGCCAGCAGCCCCTGGGGGGGCCCCTACAATGAGCAGTTCTTC. It encodes CASSPWGGPYNEQFF.

The chain uses TRBV12-5 and TRBJ1-4; possibly TRBD1 for D (6 bases). The CDR3 covers 18 residues. V lost 2 bases and J 0 bases, leaving 16 bases between the germline ends. CDR1 is LGHNT and CDR2 is FRNRAP in the germline V gene. CDR3 region: CASGLSIDYRATNEKLFF. The CDR3 nucleotides are TGTGCTAGTGGTTTGAGTATCGACTACAGGGCAACTAATGAAAAACTGTTTTTT. Full variable domain (missing parts from reference TRBV12-5 and TRBJ1-4): DARVTQTPRHKVTEMGQEVTMRCQPILGHNTVFWYRQTMMQGLELLAYFRNRAPLDDSGMPKDRFSAEMPDATLATLKIQPSEPRDSAVYFCASGLSIDYRATNEKLFFGSGTQLSVL.

The chain couples TRBV3-1 (or the pseudogene TRBV3-2) to TRBJ1-1, with D uncertain. In germline, CDR1 is LGHDT, CDR2 YNNKEL (reference sequence). The CDR3 loop spans 12 amino acids. V dropped 2 bases and J dropped 2 bases, with 3 bases sitting between them. The CDR3 DNA reads as TGTGCCAGCAGCCAATACAACACTGAAGCTTTCTTT. Its protein is CASSQYNTEAFF.

This chain links TRBV3-1 (or the pseudogene TRBV3-2) with TRBJ1-6; the D gene is possibly TRBD1 (6 bases). The CDR3 spans 13 residues. V was pared by 5 bases and J by 7 bases, with 9 bases between. Germline V gives CDR1 LGHDT, CDR2 YNNKEL (reference sequence). The CDR3 coding sequence is TGTGCCAGCAGCGTTACAGGGAATTCACCCCTCCACTTT. Encoded protein: CASSVTGNSPLHF.

This rearrangement joins TRBV6-2 or TRBV6-3 to TRBJ1-5; TRBD1 aligns across 10 bases. Looked up from germline, CDR1 is MNHEY and CDR2 is SVGEGT. The CDR3 extends over 17 amino acids. V lost 6 bases and J lost 3; bases outside the gene matches: 11. CDR3 loop: CASSKDRGTSINQPQHF. CDR3 sequence (DNA): TGTGCCAGCAGCAAGGACAGGGGGACGTCGATCAATCAGCCCCAGCATTTT.

CDR3 amino acids: CATSTKTASGEQYF. The CDR3 nucleotides are TGTGCCACCAGCACCAAGACGGCCTCTGGCGAGCAGTACTTC. The V call is TRBV15, the J call TRBJ2-7; D uncertain. Germline lookup yields CDR1 LNHNV and CDR2 YYDKDF (reference sequence). This CDR3 has 14 residues. Trimming shortened V by 4 bases and J by 6 bases, and 16 bases separated the two germline ends.

The rearrangement links TRBV7-2 to TRBJ1-2; D unclear. V was clipped by 2 bases and J by 9 bases, with 13 bases between them. The CDR3 runs to 13 residues. Germline V gives CDR1 SGHTA, CDR2 FQGNSA. The CDR3 spells CASSLLIVGSYTF. In nucleotides, the CDR3 is TGTGCCAGCAGCTTATTGATCGTCGGGAGCTACACCTTC.

This chain joins TRBV12-3 or TRBV12-4 and TRBJ1-1; D perhaps matches TRBD1 (6 bases). The V end lost 6 bases, the J end lost 6 bases, and 11 bases lay between the germline ends. There are 12 residues in the CDR3. CDR3 loop: CASSGGQSEAFF. In nucleotides, the CDR3 is TGTGCCAGCAGCGGCGGACAGTCTGAAGCTTTCTTT.